Listed below are T cell receptor beta chains from one sample, sequenced in a study of cytomegalovirus exposure and HLA in healthy donors. Assay: immunoSEQ multiplex PCR; the TCRdb copy retains only in-frame clones and omits some. The sample holds about 160,000 clones, roughly 83% seen once. Sequenced material: PBMCs. All receptors come from a young man in good health and CMV-seronegative. The CDR3 runs from the conserved cysteine through the conserved F or W. Fields, in order: V gene, D gene, clone size, J gene, CDR3 DNA, CDR3 protein. A D gene is named only where the DNA matches it firmly. Size values are once, few and many counts, or a class for expanded clones, and some rows have none.

V gene: TRBV5-1
D gene: TRBD1
clone size: once
J gene: TRBJ1-4
CDR3 DNA: TGCGCCAGCAGCTCCCCGACAGGGTCTACATTCGCAACTAATGAAAAACTGTTTTTT
CDR3 protein: CASSSPTGSTFATNEKLFF

V gene: TRBV5-1
D gene: TRBD2
clone size: NA
J gene: TRBJ2-7
CDR3 DNA: TGCGCCAGCAGCTCGAAGCGGGGAGTTGAGCAGTACTTC
CDR3 protein: CASSSKRGVEQYF

V gene: TRBV7-9
D gene: NA
clone size: NA
J gene: TRBJ2-7
CDR3 DNA: TGTGCCAGCAGTACAGGGTACGAGCAGTACTTC
CDR3 protein: CASSTGYEQYF

V gene: TRBV6-5
D gene: NA
clone size: NA
J gene: TRBJ1-6
CDR3 DNA: TGTGCCAGCAGTTACTATCAGAATAATTCACCCCTCCACTTT
CDR3 protein: CASSYYQNNSPLHF

V gene: TRBV2
D gene: NA
clone size: NA
J gene: TRBJ2-2
CDR3 DNA: TGTGCCAGCAGTGTTAGGGGAAGGGACACCGGGGAGCTGTTTTTT
CDR3 protein: CASSVRGRDTGELFF

V gene: TRBV9
D gene: NA
clone size: NA
J gene: TRBJ1-5
CDR3 DNA: TGTGCCAGCAGCGTAGGACAGGCGCAAAATCAGCCCCAGCATTTT
CDR3 protein: CASSVGQAQNQPQHF

V gene: TRBV2
D gene: NA
clone size: NA
J gene: TRBJ2-7
CDR3 DNA: TGTGCCAGCGGAAGACAGGGAGGCGAGCAGTACTTC
CDR3 protein: CASGRQGGEQYF

V gene: TRBV5-1
D gene: TRBD2
clone size: once
J gene: TRBJ2-7
CDR3 DNA: TGCGCCAGCAGCTTGGGACTAGCGGGAGGGAGCTACGAGCAGTACTTC
CDR3 protein: CASSLGLAGGSYEQYF

V gene: TRBV10-2
D gene: TRBD2
clone size: NA
J gene: TRBJ2-2
CDR3 DNA: TGCGCCAGCAGTGACGGACTAGCGGGGGTCGGAACCGGGGAGCTGTTTTTT
CDR3 protein: CASSDGLAGVGTGELFF

V gene: TRBV15
D gene: TRBD1
clone size: NA
J gene: TRBJ1-5
CDR3 DNA: TGTGCCACCAGCAGGGTGACAGGGGGCGGCCAGCCCCAGCATTTT
CDR3 protein: CATSRVTGGGQPQHF

V gene: TRBV6-5
D gene: TRBD1
clone size: NA
J gene: TRBJ2-1
CDR3 DNA: TGTGCCAGCAGTTATACAGGGGCCAGCTCCTACAATGAGCAGTTCTTC
CDR3 protein: CASSYTGASSYNEQFF

V gene: TRBV2
D gene: TRBD1
clone size: NA
J gene: TRBJ2-7
CDR3 DNA: TGTGCCAGCAGTCCCGGGACAGGATCCTACGAGCAGTACTTC
CDR3 protein: CASSPGTGSYEQYF

V gene: TRBV7-2
D gene: NA
clone size: NA
J gene: TRBJ2-1
CDR3 DNA: TGTGCCAGCAGCTTAACGGGGGGCAGCAGTGATGAGCAGTTCTTC
CDR3 protein: CASSLTGGSSDEQFF